This entry concerns a single TCR beta chain. The data were produced by immunoSEQ multiplex PCR, yet TCRdb's version contains in-frame clones alone and is incomplete. Here the sample spans roughly 200,000 clones, approximately 86% being singletons. These data are taken from a study of blood T cell repertoires in COVID-19. The wider study: Sources were T cells, B-cell-depleted T cells, or PBMCs; the material itself was cDNA or gDNA.

The receptor was derived from a man younger than 35 with active or convalescent COVID-19. Sequenced: peripheral blood.

Written as DNA, the CDR3 is TGTGCCAGCAGCGGACACCGGGACACCTTACCGTACTTC. This codes for CASSGHRDTLPYF. V is TRBV5-6 and J is TRBJ2-4; weak D call: TRBD1 (6 bases). The CDR3 has 13 amino acids. The germline CDR1 and CDR2 sequences are SGHDT and YYEEEE. Trimming removed 4 bases at V and 15 bases at J, with 20 bases between.